The 10 T cell receptor beta chains below come from one sample, sequenced in a study of blood T cell repertoires in COVID-19. The data were produced by immunoSEQ multiplex PCR, yet TCRdb's version contains in-frame clones alone and is incomplete. The sample has 200,000 to 250,000 clones; approximately 86% are singletons. Sequenced sample: peripheral blood. The receptor set was obtained from a man aged 18 to 29 with active or convalescent COVID-19.

This clone appeared once. The chain joins TRBV13 to TRBJ2-2; D might be TRBD2 (5 bases). The CDR3 runs to 17 residues. V was clipped by 5 bases and J by 1 base, with 17 bases between them. The germline V gene has CDR1 PRHDT and CDR2 FYEKMQ (reference sequence). CDR3 sequence (DNA): TGTGCCAGCAGCACCTCATTCCCGGGGTTGAACACCGGGGAGCTGTTTTTT. Translation: CASSTSFPGLNTGELFF. The full variable domain, its missing parts supplied by reference TRBV13 and TRBJ2-2, is AAGVIQSPRHLIKEKRETATLKCYPIPRHDTVYWYQQGPGQDPQFLISFYEKMQSDKGSIPDRFSAQQFSDYHSELNMSSLELGDSALYFCASSTSFPGLNTGELFFGEGSRLTVL.

The CDR3 loop is CASVSLRGIYGYTF. CDR3 coding DNA: TGTGCCAGCGTCTCCCTAAGGGGAATCTATGGCTACACCTTC. The chain uses TRBV28 and TRBJ1-2; tentatively, D is TRBD1 (5 bases). The CDR3 totals 14 residues. V lost 8 bases to trimming and J lost 4 bases, with 17 bases between them. CDR1 and CDR2 from the germline V gene are MDHEN and SYDVKM.

This chain joins TRBV6-6 and TRBJ2-1, with D maybe TRBD1 (5 bases). The V and J ends lost 2 bases and 5 bases respectively, with 13 bases between them. The CDR3 has 15 amino acids. Germline V gene sequence: CDR1 MNHNY, CDR2 SVGAGI (reference sequence). The CDR3 coding sequence is TGTGCCAGCAGTTACGTTGGACAAAGCAACAATGAGCAGTTCTTC. Translating gives CASSYVGQSNNEQFF.

The chain joins TRBV6-5 to TRBJ2-2, with 8 bases aligning to TRBD2. The V gene's germline CDR1 is MNHEY and CDR2 SVGAGI. CDR3 length: 15 amino acids. Germline trimming cut 6 bases from V and 6 bases from J; bases unmatched to any gene: 9. CDR3 region: CASRTGTRSAGELFF. The CDR3 nucleotides are TGTGCCAGCAGAACCGGGACTAGGTCGGCCGGGGAGCTGTTTTTT.

This rearrangement joins TRBV28 to TRBJ1-1; the D gene is possibly TRBD1 (6 bases). The germline gives CDR1 MDHEN, CDR2 SYDVKM. This CDR3 spans 14 amino acids. With 8 bases removed from V and 4 bases from J, the gap between germline ends came to 17 bases. CDR3 loop: CASGSGGRSTEAFF. The DNA for the CDR3 is TGTGCCAGCGGAAGCGGGGGGCGAAGCACTGAAGCTTTCTTT.

The gene calls are TRBV28 and TRBJ2-1; weak D call: TRBD1 (6 bases). V was cut by 8 bases and J by 4 bases, with 12 bases left in between. The germline gives CDR1 MDHEN, CDR2 SYDVKM. The CDR3 covers 13 residues. CDR3 region: CASAGAPYNEQFF. The CDR3 DNA reads as TGTGCCAGCGCAGGGGCTCCTTACAATGAGCAGTTCTTC.

This chain uses TRBV19 with TRBJ2-7, with 8 bases fitting TRBD1. J gave up 3 bases and V 7 bases, and 8 bases lay outside the gene matches. In germline, CDR1 is LNHDA, CDR2 SQIVND (reference sequence). This CDR3 region has 14 residues. In DNA form, the CDR3 reads TGTGCCAGTACGGCCGGGACAGGAGGCTACGAGCAGTACTTC. Its protein is CASTAGTGGYEQYF.

This clone was counted a single time. The CDR3 nucleotides read TGTGCCAGCCGGAAACGGGCCCCCCTAGCGGGAGGGCCGGAAGATACGCAGTATTTT. This encodes CASRKRAPLAGGPEDTQYF. The chain uses TRBV28 and TRBJ2-3; TRBD2 aligns across 12 bases. Looked up from germline, CDR1 is MDHEN and CDR2 is SYDVKM. J lost 5 bases, V lost 8 bases, and 20 bases had no gene match. CDR3 size: 19 residues.

This chain uses TRBV7-8 with TRBJ2-5; 10 nucleotides align to TRBD1. This CDR3 contains 16 residues. Germline CDR1 is SGHVS and CDR2 is FQNEAQ. The trim removed 2 bases at V and 5 bases at J, leaving 8 bases unmatched. CDR3: CASSLTGTGVGETQYF. The CDR3 coding sequence is TGTGCCAGCAGCTTAACCGGGACAGGGGTCGGGGAGACCCAGTACTTC.

This clone has a single count. The chain carries TRBV19 and TRBJ2-7; 9 bases match TRBD2. Trimming at V came to 5 bases and at J to 2 bases, leaving 4 bases not matched to a gene. CDR1 LNHDA and CDR2 SQIVND come from the germline V gene (reference sequence). This CDR3 spans 14 amino acids. The CDR3 reads CASSPLAGAYEQYF. As DNA, the CDR3 is TGTGCCAGTAGTCCTTTAGCGGGAGCCTACGAGCAGTACTTC.